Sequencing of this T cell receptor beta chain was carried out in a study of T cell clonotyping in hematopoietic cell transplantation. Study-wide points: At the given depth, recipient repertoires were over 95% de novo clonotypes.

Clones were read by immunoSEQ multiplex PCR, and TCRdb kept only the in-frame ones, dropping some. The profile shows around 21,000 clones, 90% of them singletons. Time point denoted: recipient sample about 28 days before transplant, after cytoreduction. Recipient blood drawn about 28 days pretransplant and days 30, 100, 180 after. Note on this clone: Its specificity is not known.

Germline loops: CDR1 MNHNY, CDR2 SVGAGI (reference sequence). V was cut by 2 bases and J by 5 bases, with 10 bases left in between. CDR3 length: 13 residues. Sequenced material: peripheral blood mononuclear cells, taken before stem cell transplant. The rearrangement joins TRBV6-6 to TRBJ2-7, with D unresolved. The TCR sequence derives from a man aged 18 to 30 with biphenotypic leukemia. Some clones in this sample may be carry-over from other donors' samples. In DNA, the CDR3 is TGTGCCAGCAGTTACCTGGGTCTTCACGAGCAGTACTTC. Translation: CASSYLGLHEQYF.